The 30 T cell receptor beta chains presented below share a single source sample, sequenced in a study of cytomegalovirus exposure and HLA in healthy donors. Assay used: immunoSEQ multiplex PCR; TCRdb lists only in-frame clones, some missing. The sample has 55,000 to 80,000 clones; approximately 95% are singletons. The sample comprised PBMCs. Source of these receptors: a man in his late teens or twenties in good health and CMV-seronegative.

The chain couples TRBV29-1 to TRBJ1-2; 9 bases fit TRBD1. This CDR3 contains 11 residues. Unmatched junction bases numbered 4, after V lost 7 bases and J lost 7 bases. Germline V lookup: CDR1 SQVTM, CDR2 ANQGSEA. The CDR3 coding sequence is TGCAGCGCCCGGGACAGGGCTGGCTACACCTTC. It yields the protein CSARDRAGYTF.

The V gene is TRBV28, the J gene TRBJ2-5; 12 bases line up with TRBD1. V was clipped by 5 bases and J by 6 bases; unmatched bases: 4. CDR1 and CDR2 (germline): MDHEN, SYDVKM. The CDR3 is 14 residues long. The CDR3 DNA reads as TGTGCCAGCAGTACGGGACAGGGGGCGAAGACCCAGTACTTC. As protein: CASSTGQGAKTQYF.

The rearrangement links TRBV27 to TRBJ1-2; D is unclear. Germline values: CDR1 MNHEY, CDR2 SMNVEV (reference sequence). This CDR3 has 11 residues. V lost 6 bases to trimming and J lost 8 bases, with 10 bases between them. CDR3 region: CASSFRGGYTF. The CDR3 coding sequence is TGTGCCAGCAGCTTTCGGGGAGGCTACACCTTC.

This chain connects TRBV7-7 to TRBJ1-1; 7 bases agree with TRBD1. V gave up 5 bases and J gave up 3 bases; unmatched junction bases: 3. Looked up from germline, CDR1 is SSHAT and CDR2 is FNYEAQ (reference sequence). The CDR3 extends over 13 amino acids. The CDR3 coding sequence is TGTGCCAGCAGCCAAGACAGGGACACTGAAGCTTTCTTT. This codes for CASSQDRDTEAFF.

This clone appeared once. The chain uses TRBV5-4 and TRBJ2-1, with 8 positions matching TRBD2. V lost 2 bases and J lost 8; bases outside the gene matches: 9. Germline values: CDR1 SGHNT, CDR2 YYREEE (reference sequence). The CDR3 extends over 15 amino acids. The CDR3 nucleotides read TGTGCCAGCAGCTTCGGGACTAGGTTAGTTGATGAGCAGTTCTTC. Translated: CASSFGTRLVDEQFF.

This chain uses TRBV5-4 with TRBJ2-3, with 7 bases aligning to TRBD1. Losses at the gene ends were 4 bases for V and 1 base for J; bases not matched to a gene: 6. The CDR3 has 15 residues. Germline V CDR1 and CDR2: SGHNT, YYREEE (reference sequence). Here the CDR3 DNA reads TGTGCCAGCAGCCCACAGGGGTTTGGCACAGATACGCAGTATTTT. Its protein is CASSPQGFGTDTQYF.

Here the CDR3 DNA reads TGTGCCAGCAGTCCGGGACAATGGACTGAAGCTTTCTTT. Its protein product is CASSPGQWTEAFF. V gene TRBV6-1 combines with J gene TRBJ1-1, with D perhaps TRBD1 (6 bases). The CDR3 totals 13 residues. Germline CDR1 is MNHNS and CDR2 is SASEGT. V shed 5 bases and J shed 5 bases, with 12 bases lying between them.

The chain recombines TRBV4-2 with TRBJ1-4; 8 positions agree with TRBD1. The CDR3 sequence is 15 residues long. J gave up 8 bases and V 4 bases, and 9 bases lay outside the gene matches. The germline V gene has CDR1 LGHNA and CDR2 YNFKEQ. The CDR3 spells CASSRKDRGEEKLFF. The DNA for the CDR3 is TGTGCCAGCAGCCGCAAAGACAGGGGAGAAGAAAAACTGTTTTTT.

The chain links TRBV13 to TRBJ1-2; D perhaps matches TRBD1 (6 bases). The CDR3 runs to 16 residues. CDR1 and CDR2 from the germline V gene are PRHDT and FYEKMQ (reference sequence). Trimming pared 0 bases from V and 6 bases from J, leaving 17 bases between. In DNA, the CDR3 is TGTGCCAGCAGCTTAGGGGGACAAAGGACAAAGGATGGCTACACCTTC. Amino acid sequence: CASSLGGQRTKDGYTF. The full variable domain, its missing parts supplied by reference TRBV13 and TRBJ1-2, is AAGVIQSPRHLIKEKRETATLKCYPIPRHDTVYWYQQGPGQDPQFLISFYEKMQSDKGSIPDRFSAQQFSDYHSELNMSSLELGDSALYFCASSLGGQRTKDGYTFGSGTRLTVV.

J is TRBJ2-7 and V is TRBV14, with 7 bases fitting TRBD1. The CDR3 runs 13 residues. Germline values: CDR1 SGHDN, CDR2 FVKESK. V shed 4 bases, J shed 5 bases, and the junction held 5 bases outside the gene matches. CDR3: CASSRRGPHEQYF. The CDR3 coding sequence is TGTGCCAGCAGCCGAAGGGGGCCCCACGAGCAGTACTTC.

The rearrangement joins TRBV1 to TRBJ2-5; no DNA check was done on the table's D call, TRBD2. TRBV1 is a known pseudogene. The CDR3 covers 17 residues. The CDR3 DNA reads as TGCACCAGCAGCCCCCTCCCCTCCCCGGCGGGGGAAGAGACCCAGTACTTC. Translation gives CTSSPLPSPAGEETQYF.

The gene calls are TRBV30 and TRBJ2-7; the D is unclear. V was trimmed by 1 base and J by 6 bases, leaving 10 bases between them. CDR3 length: 12 amino acids. Germline V gene lookup returns CDR1 GTSNPN and CDR2 SVGIG (reference sequence). CDR3 sequence reads: CAWSATPGEQYF. CDR3 sequence (DNA): TGTGCCTGGAGTGCCACCCCGGGCGAGCAGTACTTC.

J is TRBJ1-5 and V is TRBV5-1; D is unclear. The germline V gene encodes CDR1 SGHRS and CDR2 YFSETQ. Trimming left V 2 bases short and J 7 bases short, with 13 bases between. The CDR3 is 14 residues long. CDR3 sequence reads: CASSFGTGGQPQHF. The CDR3 DNA follows: TGCGCCAGCAGCTTTGGAACGGGAGGGCAGCCCCAGCATTTT.

The chain employs TRBV13 and TRBJ1-1, with D maybe TRBD1 (6 bases). V lost 0 bases and J 1 base, leaving 9 bases between the germline ends. The CDR3 is 15 amino acids. The V gene's germline CDR1 is PRHDT and CDR2 FYEKMQ (reference sequence). DNA for the CDR3: TGTGCCAGCAGCTTAGGTGCGGGGGCGAACACTGAAGCTTTCTTT. Translating gives CASSLGAGANTEAFF.

The chain uses TRBV2 and TRBJ2-1; no firm D call. Trimming cost V 8 bases and J 6 bases, with 8 bases left between them. Germline V gives CDR1 SNHLY, CDR2 FYNNEI. This CDR3 contains 11 residues. The CDR3 sequence: CASHRGNEQFF. DNA of the CDR3: TGTGCCAGCCACCGCGGCAATGAGCAGTTCTTC.

This chain joins TRBV27 and TRBJ2-3; 8 nucleotides agree with TRBD2. Per germline, CDR1 MNHEY and CDR2 SMNVEV (reference sequence). CDR3 length: 16 residues. Trimming at V came to 6 bases and at J to 4 bases, leaving 12 bases not matched to a gene. The DNA for the CDR3 is TGTGCCAGCAGCACAACTAGCGGCGGCCCCCCAGATACGCAGTATTTT. It is translated as CASSTTSGGPPDTQYF.

This clone was seen once. The chain is built from TRBV30 and TRBJ1-1, with D possibly matching TRBD1 (5 bases). With 2 bases removed from V and 6 bases from J, the gap between germline ends came to 7 bases. CDR3 length: 11 amino acids. Germline CDR1 GTSNPN, CDR2 SVGIG (reference sequence). The CDR3 DNA reads as TGTGCCTGGAGTTGGGGGGCTGAAGCTTTCTTT. Translation gives CAWSWGAEAFF. The variable domain in full, completed from reference TRBV30 and TRBJ1-1, reads SQTIHQWPATLVQPVGSPLSLECTVEGTSNPNLYWYRQAAGRGLQLLFYSVGIGQISSEVPQNLSASRPQDRQFILSSKKLLLSDSGFYLCAWSWGAEAFFGQGTRLTVV.

The chain is built from TRBV30 and TRBJ2-5, with 14 bases fitting TRBD2. The CDR3 totals 16 residues. Germline V gives CDR1 GTSNPN, CDR2 SVGIG (reference sequence). J gave up 7 bases and V 0 bases, and 7 bases lay outside the gene matches. CDR3 bases: TGTGCCTGGAGTGTAGGGACTAGCGGGGGCTTAGGGACCCAGTACTTC. This gives the protein CAWSVGTSGGLGTQYF.

This clone was recorded only once. The chain has TRBV6-6 and TRBJ1-1; TRBD1 might be the D (5 bases). There are 13 residues in the CDR3. Trimming stripped 2 bases from V and 8 bases from J, with 12 bases between. Germline CDR1 MNHNY, CDR2 SVGAGI (reference sequence). Here the CDR3 reads CASSYGVGQEAFF. For the CDR3, the DNA is TGTGCCAGCAGTTACGGTGTGGGGCAAGAAGCTTTCTTT.

This chain links TRBV27 with TRBJ2-7; 10 positions agree with TRBD1. This CDR3 comprises 16 residues. The ends lost 2 bases at V and 4 bases at J; junction bases unmatched: 8. Germline values: CDR1 MNHEY, CDR2 SMNVEV (reference sequence). The chain's CDR3 is CASSLGPGTGDYEQYF. DNA for the CDR3: TGTGCCAGCAGTTTAGGTCCCGGGACAGGGGATTACGAGCAGTACTTC.

V and J are TRBV25-1 and TRBJ1-1; D is perhaps TRBD1 (6 bases). The CDR3 consists of 15 residues. Trimming took 3 bases from V and 5 from J, leaving 16 bases between them. Looked up from germline, CDR1 is MGHDK and CDR2 is SYGVNS. This CDR3 reads CASSDPSGGRTEAFF. Written as DNA, the CDR3 is TGTGCCAGCAGTGATCCTAGCGGGGGGCGGACTGAAGCTTTCTTT.

The V call is TRBV6-5, the J call TRBJ1-2; D unresolved. Germline CDR1 is MNHEY and CDR2 is SVGAGI. The CDR3 consists of 16 residues. Trimming pared 0 bases from V and 2 bases from J, leaving 13 bases between. CDR3 amino acids: CASSYSKHPENYGYTF. CDR3 in DNA: TGTGCCAGCAGTTACTCCAAGCATCCGGAGAACTATGGCTACACCTTC.

The rearrangement uses TRBV28 and TRBJ1-5; D may be TRBD1 (6 bases). Trimming stripped 4 bases from V and 0 bases from J, with 13 bases between. The V gene's germline CDR1 is MDHEN and CDR2 SYDVKM. There are 16 residues in the CDR3. CDR3 amino acids: CASSWGVGASNQPQHF. CDR3 DNA sequence: TGTGCCAGCAGTTGGGGTGTGGGGGCTAGCAATCAGCCCCAGCATTTT.

J is TRBJ2-7 and V is TRBV10-2; D is possibly TRBD1 (6 bases). The length of the CDR3 is 12 residues. CDR1 and CDR2 from the germline V gene are WSHSY and SAAADI. Trimming removed 5 bases at V and 7 bases at J, with 12 bases between. DNA for the CDR3: TGCGCCAGCAGTAGGCCCGACAGGGAGCAGTACTTC. Residues: CASSRPDREQYF.

The chain carries TRBV6-6 and TRBJ2-7, with a tentative D call TRBD1 (5 bases). Germline CDR1 and CDR2: MNHNY and SVGAGI (reference sequence). V was cut by 6 bases and J by 3 bases, with 12 bases left in between. This CDR3 spans 13 amino acids. Written as DNA, the CDR3 is TGTGCCAGCAGCCCAGGACAAAACTACGAGCAGTACTTC. Encoded protein: CASSPGQNYEQYF.

This clone was seen once. CDR3 sequence: CASSYGGVWTQYF. DNA for the CDR3: TGTGCCAGCAGTTACGGGGGGGTGTGGACCCAGTACTTC. This sequence joins TRBV6-5 and TRBJ2-5; 7 nucleotides match TRBD2. V shed 2 bases and J 7 bases; nucleotides not matched to a gene: 4. From germline, CDR1 is MNHEY and CDR2 SVGAGI. The CDR3 totals 13 residues.

The genes are TRBV2 and TRBJ2-7; D might be TRBD1 (6 bases). V lost 6 bases, J lost 1 base, and 16 bases lay in between. Germline V CDR1 and CDR2: SNHLY, FYNNEI. The CDR3 is made up of 15 amino acids. CDR3 DNA sequence: TGTGCCAGCAGGCGGCTCACAGGGCGTTCCTACGAGCAGTACTTC. Translating gives CASRRLTGRSYEQYF.

The chain has TRBV5-1 and TRBJ2-5; TRBD1 matches at 10 bases. V shed 4 bases and J 2 bases; nucleotides not matched to a gene: 11. CDR3 size: 17 residues. CDR1 and CDR2 (germline): SGHRS, YFSETQ. The CDR3 DNA sequence: TGCGCCAGCAGCCTCTCTCCGGGACAGGGGAGGCAAGAGACCCAGTACTTC. This translates into CASSLSPGQGRQETQYF. Using reference TRBV5-1 and TRBJ2-5 for the parts outside the CDR3, the full variable domain is KAGVTQTPRYLIKTRGQQVTLSCSPISGHRSVSWYQQTPGQGLQFLFEYFSETQRNKGNFPGRFSGRQFSNSRSEMNVSTLELGDSALYLCASSLSPGQGRQETQYFGPGTRLLVL.

The J gene is TRBJ2-7, the V gene TRBV7-9, with 11 bases fitting TRBD1. The ends lost 3 bases at V and 2 bases at J; junction bases unmatched: 0. Germline CDR1 reads SEHNR; CDR2 reads FQNEAQ (reference sequence). This CDR3 region has 14 residues. CDR3 loop: CASSLGQGAYEQYF. DNA of the CDR3: TGTGCCAGCAGCTTGGGACAGGGGGCCTACGAGCAGTACTTC. Looking up the rest from reference TRBV7-9 and TRBJ2-7 gives the full variable domain: DTGVSQNPRHKITKRGQNVTFRCDPISEHNRLYWYRQTLGQGPEFLTYFQNEAQLEKSRLLSDRFSAERPKGSFSTLEIQRTEQGDSAMYLCASSLGQGAYEQYFGPGTRLTVT.

The V and J genes are TRBV9 and TRBJ2-1; D is possibly TRBD1 (6 bases). The CDR3 is 13 residues long. The germline V and J ends were trimmed by 4 bases and 7 bases, with 12 bases remaining between them. The germline gives CDR1 SGDLS, CDR2 YYNGEE. The CDR3 loop reads CASSTGSGNEQFF. The CDR3 bases are TGTGCCAGCAGCACAGGGTCGGGAAATGAGCAGTTCTTC.